One and the same sample provided the 24 T cell receptor beta chains below, sequenced in a study of T cell repertoires in Merkel cell carcinoma. Method: immunoSEQ multiplex PCR; TCRdb's copy keeps in-frame clones and lacks some. The data show 13,000 to 15,000 clones, with approximately 73% seen just once and 17% held by the top ten. The sequenced material came from tumor tissue. These receptors were obtained from an adult with Merkel cell carcinoma.

J is TRBJ2-3 and V is TRBV3-1 (or the pseudogene TRBV3-2), with a possible D match to TRBD1 (5 bases). V lost 4 bases to trimming and J lost 3 bases, with 14 bases between them. CDR3 length equals 15 residues. Germline CDR1 and CDR2: LGHDT and YNNKEL (reference sequence). CDR3 protein: CASSPPGHLTDTQYF. CDR3 DNA: TGTGCCAGCAGCCCACCAGGACACCTAACAGATACGCAGTATTTT.

This chain links TRBV5-5 with TRBJ1-4; D remains ambiguous. The V and J ends lost 3 bases and 4 bases respectively, with 10 bases between them. The CDR3 runs 14 residues. Germline values: CDR1 SGHKS, CDR2 YYEKEE (reference sequence). As DNA, the CDR3 is TGTGCCAGCAGCTCCCGGGTCCTTAATGAAAAACTGTTTTTT. It specifies CASSSRVLNEKLFF.

The chain has TRBV11-1 and TRBJ2-7, with 7 bases identical to TRBD1. Germline V CDR1 and CDR2: SGHAT, FQDESV (reference sequence). This CDR3 region has 13 residues. After removal of 5 bases from V and 2 bases from J, the junction contained 3 bases not matched to a gene. The CDR3 DNA is TGTGCCAGCAGCCCCGGGACAGCCTACGAGCAGTACTTC. It yields the protein CASSPGTAYEQYF.

The chain combines TRBV30 with TRBJ1-1; 11 nucleotides agree with TRBD1. The length of the CDR3 is 17 residues. Germline V CDR1 and CDR2: GTSNPN, SVGIG (reference sequence). V dropped 0 bases and J dropped 3; count of bases not matched to a gene: 9. In DNA form, the CDR3 reads TGTGCCTGGAGTGTACATTGGGACAGGGGGACGGACACTGAAGCTTTCTTT. This encodes CAWSVHWDRGTDTEAFF.

This chain links TRBV30 with TRBJ1-4; possibly TRBD1 for D (6 bases). The CDR3 totals 14 residues. CDR1 is GTSNPN and CDR2 is SVGIG in the germline V gene (reference sequence). The V end was cut by 0 bases, the J end by 4 bases, with 9 bases between. In DNA form, the CDR3 reads TGTGCCTGGAGTGTGGGACATCGTAATGAAAAACTGTTTTTT. Protein: CAWSVGHRNEKLFF.

The rearrangement links TRBV10-3 to TRBJ2-5; no clear D gene. Germline V CDR1 and CDR2: ENHRY, SYGVKD. Trimming took off 3 bases at V and 3 bases at J, with 8 bases between the two ends. There are 13 residues in the CDR3. CDR3 bases: TGTGCCATCAGTGACGGGCAGAAAGAGACCCAGTACTTC. This gives the protein CAISDGQKETQYF.

The chain has TRBV10-3 and TRBJ2-2, with D uncertain. Germline assignment: CDR1 ENHRY and CDR2 SYGVKD. Trimming left V 3 bases short and J 7 bases short, with 3 bases between. CDR3 size: 11 residues. As DNA, the CDR3 is TGTGCCATCAGTGATGGCGGGGAGCTGTTTTTT. Amino acid sequence: CAISDGGELFF.

CDR3 DNA sequence: TGTGCCAGCAGCCAAGGGGACACGGGGGAGCAGTACTTC. Its protein product is CASSQGDTGEQYF. This chain joins TRBV3-1 (or the pseudogene TRBV3-2) and TRBJ2-7; perhaps TRBD1 as D (6 bases). The CDR3 has 13 amino acids. Germline lookup yields CDR1 LGHDT and CDR2 YNNKEL (reference sequence). V gave up 1 base and J gave up 7 bases, with 11 bases separating them.

The chain employs TRBV5-5 and TRBJ1-2; 8 bases agree with TRBD1. With V trimmed by 5 bases and J by 7 bases, 10 bases remained unmatched. CDR1 and CDR2 from the germline V gene are SGHKS and YYEKEE (reference sequence). This CDR3 is built from 14 residues. The CDR3 is CASRPKTGEVGYTF. In DNA, the CDR3 is TGTGCCAGCAGGCCAAAGACAGGGGAGGTTGGCTACACCTTC. The full variable domain, rest sourced from reference TRBV5-5 and TRBJ1-2, is DAGVTQSPTHLIKTRGQQVTLRCSPISGHKSVSWYQQVLGQGPQFIFQYYEKEERGRGNFPDRFSARQFPNYSSELNVNALLLGDSALYLCASRPKTGEVGYTFGSGTRLTVV.

This clone is a singleton in its sample. This chain links TRBV7-9 with TRBJ2-7; no clear D. This CDR3 has 14 residues. Trimming stripped 6 bases from V and 5 bases from J, with 17 bases between. Germline loops: CDR1 SEHNR, CDR2 FQNEAQ (reference sequence). CDR3 sequence: CASSLPTSPHEQYF. In DNA form, the CDR3 reads TGTGCCAGCAGTTTACCGACCTCCCCTCACGAGCAGTACTTC.

V and J are TRBV6-1 and TRBJ1-2; 8 nucleotides match TRBD1. There are 15 residues in the CDR3. The V segment lost 2 bases and the J segment 7 bases; nucleotides outside the gene matches: 9. Germline-derived CDR1 and CDR2 are MNHNS and SASEGT. DNA for the CDR3: TGTGCCAGCAGTGAATCCGGACAGGGACTCCGTGGCTACACCTTC. Protein: CASSESGQGLRGYTF.

The chain combines TRBV7-3 with TRBJ2-6; perhaps TRBD1 as D (6 bases). V gave up 5 bases and J gave up 0 bases, with 23 bases separating them. Germline V lookup: CDR1 SGHTA, CDR2 FQGTGA. CDR3 length: 20 residues. The CDR3 reads CASSPRLRTEHISGANVLTF. CDR3 coding DNA: TGTGCCAGCAGCCCGCGGCTTCGGACAGAACACATCTCTGGGGCCAACGTCCTGACTTTC.

This clone was detected only once. J is TRBJ2-5 and V is TRBV25-1; 13 nucleotides match TRBD2. V lost 2 bases, J lost 5 bases, and 8 bases stayed unmatched. In germline, CDR1 is MGHDK, CDR2 SYGVNS. The CDR3 has 17 residues. The CDR3 sequence: CASSEAGLAGIGETQYF. The DNA of the CDR3 is TGTGCCAGCAGTGAAGCGGGACTAGCGGGGATCGGGGAGACCCAGTACTTC.

This chain connects TRBV28 to TRBJ1-4; 8 nucleotides align to TRBD1. This CDR3 has 15 residues. Germline trimming cut 4 bases from V and 8 bases from J; bases unmatched to any gene: 9. Germline assignment: CDR1 MDHEN and CDR2 SYDVKM. DNA of the CDR3: TGTGCCAGCAGTTCCACGACAGGGGTGAAGGAAAAACTGTTTTTT. Residues: CASSSTTGVKEKLFF.

The chain has TRBV28 and TRBJ1-5; TRBD1 matches 7 bases. The CDR3 covers 11 residues. Trimming removed 3 bases from V and 13 bases from J; junction bases left unmatched: 3. CDR1 and CDR2 from the germline V gene are MDHEN and SYDVKM. CDR3 protein: CASSFSGQQHF. CDR3 in DNA: TGTGCCAGCAGTTTTTCGGGACAGCAGCATTTT.

The genes are TRBV6-1 and TRBJ1-4, with 7 positions matching TRBD1. The V and J ends lost 2 bases and 7 bases, in that order; junction bases with no gene match: 4. This CDR3 spans 14 amino acids. In germline, CDR1 is MNHNS, CDR2 SASEGT. CDR3 DNA sequence: TGTGCCAGCAGTGAAAGGGGGCGCATTGAAAAACTGTTTTTT. This encodes CASSERGRIEKLFF.

V gene TRBV7-8 combines with J gene TRBJ2-1; D gene unclear. V lost 5 bases and J lost 0, with 5 bases in between. This CDR3 region has 13 residues. Germline V gene lookup returns CDR1 SGHVS and CDR2 FQNEAQ. The CDR3 region is CASSRGSYNEQFF. The DNA of the CDR3 is TGTGCCAGCAGCAGAGGCTCCTACAATGAGCAGTTCTTC.

This sequence joins TRBV9 and TRBJ2-1; perhaps TRBD1 as D (6 bases). Trimming pared 3 bases from V and 8 bases from J, leaving 21 bases between. Germline values: CDR1 SGDLS, CDR2 YYNGEE. The CDR3 length is 16 residues. The CDR3 sequence: CASSDHTQGPGHEQFF. CDR3 nucleotide sequence: TGTGCCAGCAGCGACCACACCCAGGGGCCGGGACATGAGCAGTTCTTC.

This clone turned up a few times. This rearrangement joins TRBV7-2 to TRBJ1-5; D call uncertain. The ends were cut back, 3 bases at V and 3 bases at J, with 12 bases in the middle. The CDR3 length is 15 residues. Germline values: CDR1 SGHTA, CDR2 FQGNSA. The CDR3 DNA follows: TGTGCCAGCAGCTTTTCTTCACAGAACAATCAGCCCCAGCATTTT. Its protein product is CASSFSSQNNQPQHF.

The rearrangement links TRBV7-2 to TRBJ1-2, with 7 bases identical to TRBD1. The junction had 12 bases not matched to a gene; V was cut back by 5 bases and J by 3 bases. CDR3 length: 16 amino acids. Germline assignment: CDR1 SGHTA and CDR2 FQGNSA. CDR3 nucleotide sequence: TGTGCCAGCAGCCACCCGCCGGACAGGACATACTATGGCTACACCTTC. Translated: CASSHPPDRTYYGYTF. The variable domain in full, completed from reference TRBV7-2 and TRBJ1-2, reads GAGVSQSPSNKVTEKGKDVELRCDPISGHTALYWYRQSLGQGLEFLIYFQGNSAPDKSGLPSDRFSAERTGGSVSTLTIQRTQQEDSAVYLCASSHPPDRTYYGYTFGSGTRLTVV.

This clone was seen just once. Here the CDR3 reads CASSYSVRTVGDYGYTF. In DNA, the CDR3 is TGTGCCAGCAGTTATTCCGTTCGGACAGTGGGGGACTATGGCTACACCTTC. The chain employs TRBV6-2 or TRBV6-3 and TRBJ1-2, with D tentatively TRBD1 (6 bases). The CDR3 spans 17 residues. From germline, CDR1 is MNHEY and CDR2 SVGEGT. V was pared by 3 bases and J by 3 bases, with 20 bases between.

This clone appeared a few times. This chain joins TRBV7-2 and TRBJ2-5; D not resolved. With 0 bases removed from V and 4 bases from J, the gap between germline ends came to 3 bases. This CDR3 is built from 12 residues. The V gene's germline CDR1 is SGHTA and CDR2 FQGNSA. In nucleotides, the CDR3 is TGTGCCAGCAGCTTAGCTGGAGAGACCCAGTACTTC. Translated, it gives CASSLAGETQYF.

The chain joins TRBV14 to TRBJ2-7; TRBD2 might be the D (6 bases). CDR3 length: 16 residues. V lost 4 bases and J 3 bases, leaving 19 bases between the germline ends. CDR1 and CDR2 (germline): SGHDN, FVKESK. This chain's CDR3 is CASSPEVGGLVYEQYF. The CDR3 DNA sequence: TGTGCCAGCAGCCCAGAAGTGGGGGGTCTAGTCTACGAGCAGTACTTC.

The chain is built from TRBV6-2 or TRBV6-3 and TRBJ2-3; the D is unclear. The CDR3 covers 18 residues. V was clipped by 5 bases and J by 0 bases, with 21 bases between them. Per germline, CDR1 MNHEY and CDR2 SVGEGT. This chain's CDR3 is CASSPEYRALSSTDTQYF. Here the CDR3 DNA reads TGTGCCAGCAGTCCCGAATACCGGGCCCTTTCTAGCACAGATACGCAGTATTTT.